This TCR beta chain was sequenced in a study of T-cell reconstitution after alpha-beta-depleted transplantation in children. This clonotype was counted a few times. Preparing the TCRbeta library involved the use of unique molecular identifiers. TCRdb recomputed calls from the PCR reads with MiXCR, one row per CDR3 protein. The sample carries 400,000 to 500,000 distinct CDR3 sequences, about a tenth recorded once. This CDR3 has 13 residues. V lost 3 bases and J 6 bases, leaving 13 bases between the germline ends. Germline loops: CDR1 DFQATT, CDR2 SNEGSKA (reference sequence). Sequenced material: PBMCs from the stem cell graft donor, taken from the stem cell graft. This clonotype was obtained from a human donor who donated a stem cell graft to a child with acute myeloid leukemia. This sequence joins TRBV20-1 and TRBJ2-3; the D gene could be TRBD1 or TRBD2 (5 bases each). The CDR3 sequence: CSASGTRLDTQYF. The DNA for the CDR3 is TGCAGTGCTAGCGGGACCAGGCTGGATACGCAGTATTTT.